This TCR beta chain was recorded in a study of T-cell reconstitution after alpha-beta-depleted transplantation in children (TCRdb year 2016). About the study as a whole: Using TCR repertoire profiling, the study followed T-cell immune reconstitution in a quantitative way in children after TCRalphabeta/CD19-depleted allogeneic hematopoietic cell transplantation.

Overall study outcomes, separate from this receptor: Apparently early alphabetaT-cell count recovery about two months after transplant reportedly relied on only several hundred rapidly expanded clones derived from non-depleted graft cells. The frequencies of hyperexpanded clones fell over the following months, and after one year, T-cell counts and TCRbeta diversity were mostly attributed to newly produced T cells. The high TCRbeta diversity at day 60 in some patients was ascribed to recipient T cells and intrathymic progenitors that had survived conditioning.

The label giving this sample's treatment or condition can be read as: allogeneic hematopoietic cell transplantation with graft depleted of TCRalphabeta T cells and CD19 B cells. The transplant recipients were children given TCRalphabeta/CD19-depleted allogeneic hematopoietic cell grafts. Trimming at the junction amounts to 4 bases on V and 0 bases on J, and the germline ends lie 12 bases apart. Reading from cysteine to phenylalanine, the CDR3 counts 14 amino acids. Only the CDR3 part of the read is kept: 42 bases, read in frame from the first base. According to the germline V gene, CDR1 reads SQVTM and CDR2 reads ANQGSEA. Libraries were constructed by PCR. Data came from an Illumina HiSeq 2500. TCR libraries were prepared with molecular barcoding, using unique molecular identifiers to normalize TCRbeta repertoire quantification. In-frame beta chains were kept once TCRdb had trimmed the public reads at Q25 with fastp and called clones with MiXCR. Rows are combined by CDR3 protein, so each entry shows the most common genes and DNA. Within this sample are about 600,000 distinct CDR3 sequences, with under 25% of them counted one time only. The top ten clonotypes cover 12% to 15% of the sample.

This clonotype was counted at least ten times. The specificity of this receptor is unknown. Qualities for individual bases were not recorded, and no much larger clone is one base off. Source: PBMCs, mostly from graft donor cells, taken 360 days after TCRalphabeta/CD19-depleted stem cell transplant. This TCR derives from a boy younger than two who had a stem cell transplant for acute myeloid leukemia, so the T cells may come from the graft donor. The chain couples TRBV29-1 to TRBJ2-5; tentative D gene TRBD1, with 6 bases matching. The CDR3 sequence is CSVVPTGNQETQYF. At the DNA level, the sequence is TGCAGCGTTGTTCCTACAGGGAACCAAGAGACCCAGTACTTC.